Reported below is one T cell receptor (beta chain). Per the authors' pipeline: Amplification of reference gene primers provided the estimated nucleated cell counts. Assay: immunoSEQ multiplex PCR; the TCRdb copy retains only in-frame clones and omits some. V, J and clone size reflect that table, while D and trimming were determined from the DNA. The table includes about 300,000 clones, 88% detected once. The sample originates from a study of blood T cell repertoires in COVID-19. About the study: PBMCs, B-cell-depleted T cells, or T cells provided the cDNA or gDNA that made up the material.

Germline loops: CDR1 SGHDT, CDR2 YYEEEE. The CDR3 sequence is 12 residues long. The V and J ends lost 0 bases and 5 bases respectively, with 6 bases between them. This chain uses TRBV5-6 with TRBJ2-7; no clear D. This sequence was found in a young man with active or convalescent COVID-19. The sequenced material came from peripheral blood. The DNA of the CDR3 is TGTGCCAGCAGCTTGGCTGGGCACGAGCAGTACTTC. It yields the protein CASSLAGHEQYF.